Listed here is a single TCR beta chain. The target antigen is unknown. The CDR3 length is 16 residues. The junction had 8 bases not matched to a gene; V was cut back by 3 bases and J by 0 bases. Germline V gives CDR1 LNHDA, CDR2 SQIVND (reference sequence). This sample was included in a study of yellow fever vaccine responses in identical twins. Broader study findings: It has been reported that, in twins, the vaccine T cell response seemed partly convergent and partly personalized.

TCRdb reprocessed the RT-PCR reads via MiXCR and lists one record per CDR3 protein. The sample has around 18,000 distinct CDR3 sequences; around 84% are singletons. The receptor's source is a woman between 18 and 30 years old who received the yellow fever vaccine. The chain links TRBV19 to TRBJ2-7; 7 bases match TRBD1. This specimen was T cells from blood (PBMCs), unsorted or a sorted subset (not recorded which), taken before or after yellow fever vaccination (not recorded which). The CDR3 sequence: CASSITTGQNSYEQYF. The CDR3 DNA reads as TGTGCCAGTAGTATCACCACGGGACAGAACTCCTACGAGCAGTACTTC.